These 27 T cell receptor beta chains were all obtained from the same sample, sequenced in a study of beta chain features in type 1 diabetes. Points from the study as a whole: TCRB CDR3 length was moderately but significantly reduced in all four CD4+ subsets of Type 1 diabetes patients.

Expressed TCRB transcripts were sequenced after all isolated RNA was converted to cDNA. Clones were sequenced by immunoSEQ multiplex PCR, and TCRdb holds only the in-frame ones, with some missing. The table records tens of thousands of clones, roughly 50% of them present only once. Their recognized antigens are unknown. Source material: Tregs from blood. These receptors were collected from a woman aged 40 to 50 with type 1 diabetes.

This clone turned up a few times. The chain is built from TRBV4-3 and TRBJ1-1, with D possibly being TRBD1 (5 bases). The V gene's germline CDR1 is LGHNA and CDR2 YSLEER. V lost 4 bases to trimming and J lost 4 bases, with 13 bases between them. The CDR3 contains 14 residues. The CDR3 DNA reads as TGCGCCAGCAGCCCCTCAGGGAAAGGCACTGAAGCTTTCTTT. It translates to CASSPSGKGTEAFF.

V and J are TRBV2 and TRBJ1-2, with 10 bases lining up with TRBD1. This CDR3 contains 15 residues. Trimming cost V 6 bases and J 4 bases; bases outside gene matches: 8. Germline V gene lookup returns CDR1 SNHLY and CDR2 FYNNEI. CDR3 in amino acids: CASRQDRGLVYGYTF. CDR3 bases: TGTGCCAGCAGACAAGACAGGGGGCTAGTCTATGGCTACACCTTC.

The gene calls are TRBV9 and TRBJ2-2, with TRBD1 matching over 10 bases. With V trimmed by 3 bases and J by 5 bases, 7 bases remained unmatched. The CDR3 loop spans 16 amino acids. Germline assignment: CDR1 SGDLS and CDR2 YYNGEE. DNA of the CDR3: TGTGCCAGCAGCGGTGCCGGGACAGGGGTTACCGGGGAGCTGTTTTTT. Its protein product is CASSGAGTGVTGELFF.

This chain joins TRBV27 and TRBJ2-3; perhaps TRBD2 as D (6 bases). The V gene's germline CDR1 is MNHEY and CDR2 SMNVEV (reference sequence). The CDR3 length is 13 residues. Trimming stripped 10 bases from V and 5 bases from J, with 16 bases between. CDR3 bases: TGTGCCACCATAGGGACTGGGGAAGATACGCAGTATTTT. Its protein is CATIGTGEDTQYF.

This clone was observed a few times. The chain is built from TRBV20-1 and TRBJ1-1; D unclear. V was trimmed by 6 bases and J by 10 bases, leaving 15 bases between them. The CDR3 runs to 11 residues. Germline CDR1 DFQATT, CDR2 SNEGSKA (reference sequence). CDR3 in amino acids: CSAGLTLGAFF. CDR3 sequence (DNA): TGCAGTGCCGGACTGACGCTGGGAGCTTTCTTT.

This clone was counted a few times. The genes are TRBV7-9 and TRBJ2-3; 10 bases align to TRBD1. The V and J ends lost 4 bases and 2 bases, in that order; junction bases with no gene match: 3. CDR3 length: 15 amino acids. Germline V gene sequence: CDR1 SEHNR, CDR2 FQNEAQ (reference sequence). The CDR3: CASSSTGGVTDTQYF. In DNA form, the CDR3 reads TGTGCCAGCAGCTCGACAGGGGGCGTCACAGATACGCAGTATTTT. Full variable domain (missing parts from reference TRBV7-9 and TRBJ2-3): DTGVSQNPRHKITKRGQNVTFRCDPISEHNRLYWYRQTLGQGPEFLTYFQNEAQLEKSRLLSDRFSAERPKGSFSTLEIQRTEQGDSAMYLCASSSTGGVTDTQYFGPGTRLTVL.

The CDR3 sequence: CASSSYSGVSYNEQFF. For the CDR3, the DNA is TGTGCCAGCAGCTCTTATTCGGGAGTCTCCTACAATGAGCAGTTCTTC. V and J are TRBV28 and TRBJ2-1, with D possibly matching TRBD2 (6 bases). Looked up from germline, CDR1 is MDHEN and CDR2 is SYDVKM. Trimming shortened V by 6 bases and J by 0 bases, and 15 bases separated the two germline ends. The CDR3 is 16 amino acids.

Note on this clone: Other DNA sequences in this specimen translate into the identical CDR3. Here the CDR3 DNA reads TGCAGTGCGCGGACAGGGGAGGGCTACACCTTC. Protein sequence: CSARTGEGYTF. V usage is TRBV20-1 and J usage is TRBJ1-2, with 9 nucleotides matching TRBD1. The CDR3 extends over 11 amino acids. The trim removed 6 bases at V and 8 bases at J, leaving 4 bases unmatched. Germline lookup yields CDR1 DFQATT and CDR2 SNEGSKA (reference sequence).

V and J are TRBV10-3 and TRBJ2-5; maybe TRBD2 (5 bases). TRBJ2-7 matches the DNA end more closely, so the J call is doubtful. The CDR3 sequence is 12 residues long. Germline loops: CDR1 ENHRY, CDR2 SYGVKD. The CDR3 spells CATKAGPYEQYF. The CDR3 nucleotides are TGTGCCACGAAGGCGGGTCCCTACGAGCAGTACTTC.

This clone was found a few times. This chain links TRBV6-5 with TRBJ2-1, with 10 bases that match TRBD1. The CDR3 is 15 amino acids. V shed 1 base and J 7 bases; nucleotides not matched to a gene: 4. From germline, CDR1 is MNHEY and CDR2 SVGAGI. The CDR3 is CASSYYGTGDNEQFF. The CDR3 DNA is TGTGCCAGCAGTTACTACGGGACAGGGGATAATGAGCAGTTCTTC.

A few counts support this clone. The rearrangement links TRBV7-2 to TRBJ2-5; TRBD2 aligns across 12 bases. In germline, CDR1 is SGHTA, CDR2 FQGNSA. The CDR3 is 17 residues long. Trimming cost V 5 bases and J 2 bases; bases outside gene matches: 9. CDR3 amino acids: CASSPYPTSGGQETQYF. The CDR3 coding sequence is TGTGCCAGCAGCCCCTACCCGACTAGCGGGGGTCAAGAGACCCAGTACTTC.

J is TRBJ1-2 and V is TRBV6-6; D is uncertain. The CDR3 sequence is 13 residues long. In germline, CDR1 is MNHNY, CDR2 SVGAGI (reference sequence). Deletions cut 8 bases from V and 3 bases from J, with 13 bases between. The CDR3 DNA reads as TGTGCCAGCGCTCGCCGAGGGTACTATGGCTACACCTTC. Residues: CASARRGYYGYTF.

This chain uses TRBV5-1 with TRBJ1-4; TRBD1 is a possible D gene (5 bases). The V end was cut by 6 bases, the J end by 0 bases, with 15 bases between. CDR3 size: 16 residues. In germline, CDR1 is SGHRS, CDR2 YFSETQ. The CDR3 region has the DNA TGCGCCAGCACCATCGGGGGTTCAGCAACTAATGAAAAACTGTTTTTT. Translated, it gives CASTIGGSATNEKLFF.

V and J are TRBV4-3 and TRBJ2-5; TRBD2 is a possible D gene (7 bases). Germline V gene data show CDR1 as LGHNA and CDR2 as YSLEER. There are 15 residues in the CDR3. Trimming shortened V by 1 base and J by 4 bases, and 13 bases separated the two germline ends. The CDR3 loop reads CASSQGGGSGETQYF. CDR3 sequence (DNA): TGCGCCAGCAGCCAAGGGGGGGGCTCGGGAGAGACCCAGTACTTC.

The chain links TRBV7-2 to TRBJ2-2; no clear D gene. Trimming left V 5 bases short and J 2 bases short, with 9 bases between. CDR3 length equals 14 residues. CDR1 and CDR2 (germline): SGHTA, FQGNSA. CDR3 DNA: TGTGCCAGCAGCGTCCGGTTCAACACCGGGGAGCTGTTTTTT. Protein product: CASSVRFNTGELFF.

This clone has more than one count but fewer than ten. Other DNA sequences within the sample encode an identical CDR3. This chain connects TRBV7-2 to TRBJ2-3; unclear D gene. The V and J ends lost 4 bases and 3 bases respectively, with 2 bases between them. The CDR3 spans 11 residues. Germline V gives CDR1 SGHTA, CDR2 FQGNSA. The CDR3 loop reads CASSSTDTQYF. The CDR3 bases are TGTGCCAGCAGCTCGACAGATACGCAGTATTTT.

The J gene is TRBJ1-2, the V gene TRBV4-3, with 7 positions matching TRBD1. Germline V gene data show CDR1 as LGHNA and CDR2 as YSLEER. The CDR3 runs 15 residues. The V gene end was trimmed by 1 base and the J gene end by 4 bases; junction bases not matched to a gene: 6. The CDR3, as DNA: TGCGCCAGCAGCCAAGGGACAGGAGGGATCTATGGCTACACCTTC. Translating it yields CASSQGTGGIYGYTF.

This clone was detected once. This chain joins TRBV19 and TRBJ1-2; D is unclear. Germline assignment: CDR1 LNHDA and CDR2 SQIVND (reference sequence). The CDR3 has 14 residues. The ends were cut back, 0 bases at V and 2 bases at J, with 7 bases in the middle. CDR3: CASSIERRNYGYTF. The CDR3 DNA follows: TGTGCCAGTAGTATAGAAAGGCGGAACTATGGCTACACCTTC.

This clone occurred a few times. The rearrangement links TRBV4-2 to TRBJ1-2; 9 bases map to TRBD1. Per the germline V gene, CDR1 is LGHNA and CDR2 is YNFKEQ. The CDR3 runs to 16 residues. V shed 0 bases, J shed 4 bases, and the junction held 6 bases outside the gene matches. CDR3 in DNA: TGTGCCAGCAGCCAAGACCGGGACAGGGTGGTCTATGGCTACACCTTC. Its translation is CASSQDRDRVVYGYTF.

V usage is TRBV6-6 and J usage is TRBJ1-1; D ambiguous. CDR1 is MNHNY, CDR2 SVGAGI, per germline (reference sequence). V lost 0 bases and J lost 1, with 9 bases in between. The CDR3 consists of 15 residues. CDR3 bases: TGTGCCAGCAGTTACTCGAGCGGCAGGAACACTGAAGCTTTCTTT. Encoded protein: CASSYSSGRNTEAFF.

V usage is TRBV11-2 and J usage is TRBJ1-2; D remains unclear. The CDR3 has 13 residues. V lost 2 bases and J 8 bases, leaving 12 bases between the germline ends. Germline V CDR1 and CDR2: SGHAT, FQNNGV. The CDR3 protein is CASSLTQASGYTF. The CDR3 DNA is TGTGCCAGCAGCTTAACCCAGGCCTCGGGCTACACCTTC.

Regarding this clone: Other DNA sequences in the same sample also yield this CDR3. The chain joins TRBV9 to TRBJ2-1; 11 bases are shared with TRBD2. This CDR3 contains 16 residues. V shed 3 bases and J 8 bases; nucleotides not matched to a gene: 10. Per the germline V gene, CDR1 is SGDLS and CDR2 is YYNGEE. CDR3 amino acids: CASSGSRTSGQHEQFF. Written as DNA, the CDR3 is TGTGCCAGCAGCGGCAGTCGGACTAGCGGGCAACATGAGCAGTTCTTC.

This chain links TRBV28 with TRBJ1-5; TRBD1 matches at 7 bases. CDR1 and CDR2 (germline): MDHEN, SYDVKM. This CDR3 is built from 14 residues. V trimming: 6 bases; J trimming: 4 bases; junction bases outside the gene matches: 6. The CDR3 spells CASRTTGRNQPQHF. Here the CDR3 DNA reads TGTGCCAGCAGGACGACAGGGAGAAATCAGCCCCAGCATTTT.

The rearrangement links TRBV29-1 to TRBJ2-1; TRBD2 agrees at 9 bases. Germline V lookup: CDR1 SQVTM, CDR2 ANQGSEA. The CDR3 has 11 residues. The J segment lost 7 bases and the V segment lost 6 bases, leaving 1 base of the junction unmatched. CDR3 in amino acids: CSVRGGNEQFF. The CDR3 coding sequence is TGCAGCGTGCGGGGGGGGAATGAGCAGTTCTTC.

The J gene is TRBJ2-3, the V gene TRBV7-2, with 12 nucleotides matching TRBD2. CDR3 size: 17 residues. Germline V gene sequence: CDR1 SGHTA, CDR2 FQGNSA. The V and J ends lost 0 bases and 6 bases, in that order; junction bases with no gene match: 7. The CDR3, as DNA: TGTGCCAGCAGCTTAGCCCGGACTAGCGGGGCCGGGGATACGCAGTATTTT. Translating gives CASSLARTSGAGDTQYF.

The rearrangement links TRBV30 to TRBJ1-6; D gene ambiguous. V shed 4 bases and J shed 7 bases, with 14 bases lying between them. The CDR3 has 14 residues. Germline CDR1 reads GTSNPN; CDR2 reads SVGIG (reference sequence). CDR3 sequence: CAWTAGWWNSPLHF. CDR3 nucleotide sequence: TGTGCCTGGACGGCAGGATGGTGGAATTCACCCCTCCACTTT.

This clone occurred a few times. The chain carries TRBV18 and TRBJ2-3; possibly TRBD2 for D (5 bases). This CDR3 comprises 13 residues. The germline gives CDR1 KGHSH, CDR2 LQKENI. Trimming took 5 bases from V and 6 from J, leaving 12 bases between them. DNA of the CDR3: TGTGCCAGCTCAGCCTCTGGGGAGGATACGCAGTATTTT. Protein product: CASSASGEDTQYF.